One TCR beta chain is described in this entry. The target antigen is unknown. This sample was included in a study of T cells in Graves' hyperthyroidism and ophthalmopathy. Study-wide results and caveats: Most thyroid clonotypes expanded above 0.001 appeared in blood too.

TCR beta CDR3 sequences were amplified from RNA transcripts. First-round RT-PCR of the TCR CDR3 relied on the HTBI primer set. TCRdb independently ran MiXCR on the multiplex PCR reads; one entry per CDR3 protein. Among 600,000 to 650,000 distinct CDR3 sequences listed, less than 25% were seen once. Trimming removed 3 bases from V and 7 bases from J; junction bases left unmatched: 8. CDR3 size: 15 residues. Germline CDR1 is MDHEN and CDR2 is SYDVKM. Sequenced sample: blood. The V call is TRBV28, the J call TRBJ2-7, with 11 bases identical to TRBD2. The TCR was taken from a man under 40 with Graves' ophthalmopathy. The CDR3 nucleotides read TGTGCCAGCAGTTTGGTAGCGGGAGGGCCTGGAGAGCAGTACTTC. This gives the protein CASSLVAGGPGEQYF.